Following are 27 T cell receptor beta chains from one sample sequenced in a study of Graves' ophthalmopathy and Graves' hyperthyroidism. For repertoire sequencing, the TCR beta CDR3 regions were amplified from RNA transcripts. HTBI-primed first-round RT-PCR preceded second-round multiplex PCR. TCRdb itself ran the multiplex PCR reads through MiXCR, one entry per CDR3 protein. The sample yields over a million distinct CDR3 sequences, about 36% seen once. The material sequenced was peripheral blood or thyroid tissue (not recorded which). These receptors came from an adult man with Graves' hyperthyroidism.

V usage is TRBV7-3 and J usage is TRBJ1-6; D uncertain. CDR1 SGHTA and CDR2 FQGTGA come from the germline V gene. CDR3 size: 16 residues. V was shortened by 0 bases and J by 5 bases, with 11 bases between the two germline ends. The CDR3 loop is CASSLTDRTDNSPLHF. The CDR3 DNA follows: TGTGCCAGCAGCTTAACGGATAGAACTGATAATTCACCCCTCCACTTT.

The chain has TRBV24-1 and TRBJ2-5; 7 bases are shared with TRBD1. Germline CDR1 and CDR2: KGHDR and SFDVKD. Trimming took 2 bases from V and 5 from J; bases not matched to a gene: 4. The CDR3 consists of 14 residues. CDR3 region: CATSDSKGQETQYF. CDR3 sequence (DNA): TGTGCCACCAGTGATTCAAAGGGACAGGAGACCCAGTACTTC.

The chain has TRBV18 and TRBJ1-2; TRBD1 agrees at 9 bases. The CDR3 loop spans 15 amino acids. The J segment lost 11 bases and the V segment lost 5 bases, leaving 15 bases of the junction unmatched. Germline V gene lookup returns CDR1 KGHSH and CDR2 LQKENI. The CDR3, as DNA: TGTGCCAGCTCAACGAAAGACGGGACAGGGATCGGGTACACCTTC. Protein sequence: CASSTKDGTGIGYTF.

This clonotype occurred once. CDR3 DNA sequence: TGCAGCGTTGTAGGGCCCTCGGGTGAAAAACTGTTTTTT. As protein: CSVVGPSGEKLFF. This chain uses TRBV29-1 with TRBJ1-4; D uncertain. CDR1 is SQVTM, CDR2 ANQGSEA, per germline. Trimming left V 4 bases short and J 7 bases short, with 13 bases between. The CDR3 is made up of 13 amino acids. Complete variable domain (other parts from reference TRBV29-1 and TRBJ1-4): SAVISQKPSRDICQRGTSLTIQCQVDSQVTMMFWYRQQPGQSLTLIATANQGSEATYESGFVIDKFPISRPNLTFSTLTVSNMSPEDSSIYLCSVVGPSGEKLFFGSGTQLSVL.

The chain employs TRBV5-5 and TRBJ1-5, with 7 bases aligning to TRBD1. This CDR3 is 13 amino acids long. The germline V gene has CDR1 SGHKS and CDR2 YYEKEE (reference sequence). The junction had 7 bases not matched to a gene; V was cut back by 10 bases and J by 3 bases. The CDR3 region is CACGTEVNQPQHF. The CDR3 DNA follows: TGTGCCTGCGGGACAGAGGTCAATCAGCCCCAGCATTTT.

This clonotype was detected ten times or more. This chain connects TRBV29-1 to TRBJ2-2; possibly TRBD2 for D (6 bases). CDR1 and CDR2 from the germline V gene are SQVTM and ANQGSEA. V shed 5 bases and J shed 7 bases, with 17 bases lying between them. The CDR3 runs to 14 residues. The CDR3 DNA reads TGCAGCGTTAAGGCTTTGGAGGGCGGCGGGGAGCTGTTTTTT. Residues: CSVKALEGGGELFF.

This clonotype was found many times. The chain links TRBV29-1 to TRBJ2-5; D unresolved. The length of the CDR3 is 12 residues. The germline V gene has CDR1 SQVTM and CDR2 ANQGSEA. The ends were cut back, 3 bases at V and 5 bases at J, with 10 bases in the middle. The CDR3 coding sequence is TGCAGCGTTGATCGAGATCGGGAGACCCAGTACTTC. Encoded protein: CSVDRDRETQYF.

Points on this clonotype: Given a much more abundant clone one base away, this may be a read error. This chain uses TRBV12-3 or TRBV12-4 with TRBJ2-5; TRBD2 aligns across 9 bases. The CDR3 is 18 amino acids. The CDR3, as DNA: TGTGCCGGCAGCCCCGAGGCTCGCGGGAGGGTACGAGCGGAGACCCAGTACTTC. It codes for CAGSPEARGRVRAETQYF.

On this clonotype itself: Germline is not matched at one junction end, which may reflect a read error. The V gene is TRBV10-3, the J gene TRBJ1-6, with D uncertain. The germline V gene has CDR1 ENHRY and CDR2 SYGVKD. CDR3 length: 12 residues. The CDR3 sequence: CASSSRRNPLHF. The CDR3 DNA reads TGTGCCAGCAGTTCCCGACGAAACCCACTCCACTTT.

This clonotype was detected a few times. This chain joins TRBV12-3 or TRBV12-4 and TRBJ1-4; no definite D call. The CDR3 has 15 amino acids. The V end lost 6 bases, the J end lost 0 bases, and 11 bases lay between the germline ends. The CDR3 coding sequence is TGTGCCAGCAGACCTTCGTTGGCAACTAATGAAAAACTGTTTTTT. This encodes CASRPSLATNEKLFF.

Here the CDR3 DNA reads TGCAGTGCTAGGACAGGGGGCCTCGGCTACACCTTC. Translated: CSARTGGLGYTF. The chain uses TRBV20-1 and TRBJ1-2; 10 bases are a match to TRBD1. This CDR3 has 12 amino acids. CDR1 and CDR2 from the germline V gene are DFQATT and SNEGSKA (reference sequence). Unmatched junction bases numbered 3, after V lost 3 bases and J lost 8 bases.

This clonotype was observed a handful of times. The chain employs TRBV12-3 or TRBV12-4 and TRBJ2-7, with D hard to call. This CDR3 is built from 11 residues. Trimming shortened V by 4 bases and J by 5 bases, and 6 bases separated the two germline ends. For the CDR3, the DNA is TGTGCCAGCAGTTCCCACCACGAGCAGTACTTC. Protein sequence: CASSSHHEQYF.

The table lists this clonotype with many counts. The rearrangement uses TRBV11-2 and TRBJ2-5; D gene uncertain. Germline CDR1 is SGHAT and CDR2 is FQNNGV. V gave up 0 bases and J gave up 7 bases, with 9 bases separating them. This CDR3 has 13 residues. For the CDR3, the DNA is TGTGCCAGCAGCTTAGATACCCGGTGGACCCAGTACTTC. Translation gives CASSLDTRWTQYF.

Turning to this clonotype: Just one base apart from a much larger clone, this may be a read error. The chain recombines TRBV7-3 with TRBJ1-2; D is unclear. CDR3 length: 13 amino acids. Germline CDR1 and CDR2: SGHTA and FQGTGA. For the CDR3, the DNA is TGTACCAGCAGCTTAAAGGTTGGCTATGGCTACACCTTC. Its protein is CTSSLKVGYGYTF. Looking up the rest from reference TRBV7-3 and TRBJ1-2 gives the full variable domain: GAGVSQTPSNKVTEKGKYVELRCDPISGHTALYWYRQSLGQGPEFLIYFQGTGAADDSGLPNDRFFAVRPEGSVSTLKIQRTERGDSAVYLCTSSLKVGYGYTFGSGTRLTVV.

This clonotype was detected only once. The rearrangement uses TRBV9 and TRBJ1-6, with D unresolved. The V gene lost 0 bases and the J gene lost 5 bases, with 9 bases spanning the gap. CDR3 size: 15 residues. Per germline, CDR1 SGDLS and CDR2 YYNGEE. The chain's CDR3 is CASSVALGHNSPLHF. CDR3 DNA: TGTGCCAGCAGCGTAGCCTTAGGGCATAATTCACCCCTCCACTTT.

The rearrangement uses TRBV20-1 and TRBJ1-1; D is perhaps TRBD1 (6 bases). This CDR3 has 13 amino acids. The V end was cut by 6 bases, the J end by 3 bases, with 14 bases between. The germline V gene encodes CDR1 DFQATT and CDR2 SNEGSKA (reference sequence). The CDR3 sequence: CSALGGRDTEAFF. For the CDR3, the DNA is TGCAGTGCATTGGGGGGGCGGGACACTGAAGCTTTCTTT.

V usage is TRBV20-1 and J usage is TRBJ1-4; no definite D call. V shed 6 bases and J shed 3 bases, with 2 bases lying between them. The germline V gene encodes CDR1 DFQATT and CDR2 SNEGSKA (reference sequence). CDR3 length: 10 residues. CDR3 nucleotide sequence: TGCAGTGCCCCTAATGAAAAACTGTTTTTT. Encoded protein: CSAPNEKLFF.

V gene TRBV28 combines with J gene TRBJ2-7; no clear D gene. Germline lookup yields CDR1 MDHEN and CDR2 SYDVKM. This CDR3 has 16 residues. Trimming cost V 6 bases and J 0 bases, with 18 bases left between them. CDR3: CASRSISYPSSYEQYF. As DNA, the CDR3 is TGTGCCAGCAGATCGATCAGCTACCCTAGCTCCTACGAGCAGTACTTC.

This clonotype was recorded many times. The DNA for the CDR3 is TGTGCCAGTACAACCGGGGTTTGGGATGGCTACACCTTC. This translates into CASTTGVWDGYTF. The chain employs TRBV19 and TRBJ1-2; D is unresolved. This CDR3 spans 13 amino acids. The germline V gene has CDR1 LNHDA and CDR2 SQIVND (reference sequence). Trimming shortened V by 7 bases and J by 6 bases, and 15 bases separated the two germline ends.

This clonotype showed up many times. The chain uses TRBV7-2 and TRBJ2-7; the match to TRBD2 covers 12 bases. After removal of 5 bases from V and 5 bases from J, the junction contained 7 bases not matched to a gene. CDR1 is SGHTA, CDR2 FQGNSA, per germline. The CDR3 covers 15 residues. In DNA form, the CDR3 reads TGTGCCAGCAGCCAACGACTAGCGGGAGACCACGAGCAGTACTTC. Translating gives CASSQRLAGDHEQYF.

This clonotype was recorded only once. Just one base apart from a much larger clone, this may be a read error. The CDR3 nucleotides are TGCAGTGCTAGGGGGGGGGCCATCCCAGCGGGGACCCAGTACTTC. Protein product: CSARGGAIPAGTQYF. V is TRBV20-1 and J is TRBJ2-5; D might be TRBD2 (7 bases). The V end lost 3 bases, the J end lost 7 bases, and 21 bases lay between the germline ends. This CDR3 comprises 15 residues. The germline gives CDR1 DFQATT, CDR2 SNEGSKA (reference sequence).

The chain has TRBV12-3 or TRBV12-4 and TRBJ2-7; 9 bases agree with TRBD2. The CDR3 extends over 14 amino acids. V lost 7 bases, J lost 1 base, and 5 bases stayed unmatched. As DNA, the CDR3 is TGTGCCAGCAAAAGGACTAGCGCGTCCTACGAGCAGTACTTC. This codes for CASKRTSASYEQYF.

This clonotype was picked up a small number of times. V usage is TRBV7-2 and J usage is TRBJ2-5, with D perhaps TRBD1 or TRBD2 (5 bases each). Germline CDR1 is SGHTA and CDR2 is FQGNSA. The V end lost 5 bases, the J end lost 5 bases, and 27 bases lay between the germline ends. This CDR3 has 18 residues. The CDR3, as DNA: TGTGCCAGCAGCCAAACGTGGGGGACGGGAACTAACCCGGAGACCCAGTACTTC. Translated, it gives CASSQTWGTGTNPETQYF.

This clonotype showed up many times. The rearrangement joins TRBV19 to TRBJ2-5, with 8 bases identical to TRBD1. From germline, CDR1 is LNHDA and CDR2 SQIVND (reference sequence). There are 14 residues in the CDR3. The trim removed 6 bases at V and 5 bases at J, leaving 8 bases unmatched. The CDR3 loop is CASRTGQDPETQYF. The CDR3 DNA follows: TGTGCCAGTAGGACGGGACAGGACCCTGAGACCCAGTACTTC.

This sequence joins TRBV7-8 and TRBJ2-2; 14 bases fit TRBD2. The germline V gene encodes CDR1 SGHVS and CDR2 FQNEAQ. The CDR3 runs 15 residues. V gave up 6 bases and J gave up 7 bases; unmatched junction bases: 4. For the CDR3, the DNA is TGTGCCAGCAGGACTAGCGGGAGGGCCGTCGGGGAGCTGTTTTTT. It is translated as CASRTSGRAVGELFF.

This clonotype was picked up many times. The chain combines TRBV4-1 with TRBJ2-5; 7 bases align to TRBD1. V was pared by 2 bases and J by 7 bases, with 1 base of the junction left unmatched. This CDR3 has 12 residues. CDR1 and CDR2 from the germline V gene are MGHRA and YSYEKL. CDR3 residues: CASSQQGVTQYF. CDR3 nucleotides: TGCGCCAGCAGCCAACAGGGGGTGACCCAGTACTTC.

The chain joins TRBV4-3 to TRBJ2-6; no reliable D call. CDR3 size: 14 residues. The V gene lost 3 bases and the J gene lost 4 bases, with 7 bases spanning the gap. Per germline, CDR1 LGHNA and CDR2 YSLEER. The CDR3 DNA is TGCGCCAGCAGCCATGAGGCAGGGGCCAACGTCCTGACTTTC. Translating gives CASSHEAGANVLTF.